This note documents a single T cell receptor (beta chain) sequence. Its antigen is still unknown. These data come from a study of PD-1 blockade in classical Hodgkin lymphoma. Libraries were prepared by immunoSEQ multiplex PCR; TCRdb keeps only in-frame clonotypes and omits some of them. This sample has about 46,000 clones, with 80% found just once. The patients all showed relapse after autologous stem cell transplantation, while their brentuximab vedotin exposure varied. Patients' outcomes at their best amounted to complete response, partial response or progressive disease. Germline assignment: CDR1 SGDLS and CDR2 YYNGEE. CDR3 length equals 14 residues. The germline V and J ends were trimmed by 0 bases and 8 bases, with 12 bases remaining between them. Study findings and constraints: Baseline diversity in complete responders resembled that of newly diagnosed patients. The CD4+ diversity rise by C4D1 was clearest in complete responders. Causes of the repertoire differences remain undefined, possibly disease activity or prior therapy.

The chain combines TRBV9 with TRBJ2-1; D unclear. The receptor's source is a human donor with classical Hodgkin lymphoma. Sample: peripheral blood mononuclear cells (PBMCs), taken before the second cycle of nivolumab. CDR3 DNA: TGTGCCAGCAGCGTAGCTCTTCAAAGGCATGAGCAGTTCTTC. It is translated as CASSVALQRHEQFF.